This paragraph reports one T cell receptor beta chain. Antigen: not known. The CDR3 sequence is 13 residues long. Germline CDR1 is SGHTA and CDR2 is FQGNSA. The V and J ends lost 4 bases and 6 bases respectively, with 13 bases between them. None of the patients had undergone any treatment ahead of thyroid surgery. The data derive from a study of metastatic and nonmetastatic thyroid tumors. On the study more broadly: For malignant and benign thyroid patients, tumor or nodule tissue and blood were the sources whose repertoires were compared. Study results and caveats: Compared with benign nodules, malignant thyroid tumors were reported to have significantly higher TCR beta diversity in both blood and tumor.

Per the original data handling: A distant-metastasis classifier for papillary thyroid cancer was built using CDR3 differences across clinicopathological groups. With MiXCR, TCRdb reprocessed the PCR reads. It is TCRdb's table, rather than the study itself, that gives the V and J calls and clone size. The table records about 36,000 clones, around 20% of them present only once. The sequenced sample was blood. The receptor was derived from a female donor with papillary thyroid cancer or a benign thyroid nodule (not recorded which). Some clones in this sample may be carry-over from other donors' samples. The rearrangement links TRBV7-2 to TRBJ2-7, with D hard to call. The chain's CDR3 is CASSYNKLGEQYF. The CDR3 DNA reads TGTGCCAGCAGCTATAATAAACTGGGCGAGCAGTACTTC.